This T cell receptor beta chain was identified during a study of cytomegalovirus exposure and HLA in healthy donors. The V end lost 5 bases, the J end lost 5 bases, and 6 bases lay between the germline ends. The germline V gene encodes CDR1 SGHVS and CDR2 FNYEAQ. The CDR3 consists of 11 residues. This clone has just a few counts. Primers: 60 Vbeta forward and 13 Jbeta reverse. Only in-frame clones appear in the TCRdb table, and some are missing; sequencing was by immunoSEQ multiplex PCR. The sample has about 37,000 clones; almost 70% are singletons. The sequence came from a man aged 35 to 55 in good health and CMV-seronegative. The chain carries TRBV7-6 and TRBJ1-1, with D unclear. Sequenced material: PBMCs. Here the CDR3 reads CASSPETEAFF. The DNA for the CDR3 is TGTGCCAGCAGCCCTGAGACTGAAGCTTTCTTT. The full variable domain, in which reference TRBV7-6 and TRBJ1-1 provide the parts outside the CDR3, is GAGVSQSPRYKVTKRGQDVALRCDPISGHVSLYWYRQALGQGPEFLTYFNYEAQQDKSGLPNDRFSAERPEGSISTLTIQRTEQRDSAMYRCASSPETEAFFGQGTRLTVV.